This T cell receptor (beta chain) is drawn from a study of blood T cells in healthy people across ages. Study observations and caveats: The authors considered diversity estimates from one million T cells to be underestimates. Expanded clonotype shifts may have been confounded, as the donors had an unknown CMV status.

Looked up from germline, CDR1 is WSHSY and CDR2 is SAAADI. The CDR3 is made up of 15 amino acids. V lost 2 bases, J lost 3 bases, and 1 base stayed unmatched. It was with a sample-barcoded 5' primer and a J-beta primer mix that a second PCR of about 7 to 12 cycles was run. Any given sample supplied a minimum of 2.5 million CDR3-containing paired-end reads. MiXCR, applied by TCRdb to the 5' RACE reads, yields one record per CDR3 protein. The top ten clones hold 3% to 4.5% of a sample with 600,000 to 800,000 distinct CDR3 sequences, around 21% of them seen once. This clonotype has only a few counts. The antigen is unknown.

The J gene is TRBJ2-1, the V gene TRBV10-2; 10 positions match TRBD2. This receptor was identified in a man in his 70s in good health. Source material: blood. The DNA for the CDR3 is TGCGCCAGCAGTGAGCTAGCGGGAGTCTACAATGAGCAGTTCTTC. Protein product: CASSELAGVYNEQFF.